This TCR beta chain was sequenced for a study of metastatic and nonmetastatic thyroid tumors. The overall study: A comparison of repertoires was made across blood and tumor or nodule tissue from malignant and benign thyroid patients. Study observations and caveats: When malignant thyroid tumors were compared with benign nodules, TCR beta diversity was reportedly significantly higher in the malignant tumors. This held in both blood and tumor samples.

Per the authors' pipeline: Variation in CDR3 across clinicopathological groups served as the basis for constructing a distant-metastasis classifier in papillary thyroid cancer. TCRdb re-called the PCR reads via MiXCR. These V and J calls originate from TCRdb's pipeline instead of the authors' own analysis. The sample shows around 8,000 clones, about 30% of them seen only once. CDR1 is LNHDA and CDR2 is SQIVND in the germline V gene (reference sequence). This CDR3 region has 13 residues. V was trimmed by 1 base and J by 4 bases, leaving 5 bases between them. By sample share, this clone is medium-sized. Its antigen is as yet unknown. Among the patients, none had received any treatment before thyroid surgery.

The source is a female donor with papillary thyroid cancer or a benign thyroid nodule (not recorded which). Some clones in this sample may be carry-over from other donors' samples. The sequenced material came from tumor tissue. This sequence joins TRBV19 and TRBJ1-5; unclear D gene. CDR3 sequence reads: CASSIGTNQPQHF. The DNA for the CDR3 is TGTGCCAGTAGTATAGGGACTAATCAGCCCCAGCATTTT. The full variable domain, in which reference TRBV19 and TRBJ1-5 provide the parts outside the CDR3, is DGGITQSPKYLFRKEGQNVTLSCEQNLNHDAMYWYRQDPGQGLRLIYYSQIVNDFQKGDIAEGYSVSREKKESFPLTVTSAQKNPTAFYLCASSIGTNQPQHFGDGTRLSIL.